The next 20 T cell receptor beta chains were all read from a single sample in a study of T cell responses to AZD1222 COVID-19 vaccine. Repertoires were generated with immunoSEQ multiplex PCR, while TCRdb's copy carries only in-frame clones and drops some. This table holds around 110,000 clones, 85% to 95% found once. Source: peripheral blood, taken on day 0 of AZD1222 vaccination. The receptor source for this set is an adult in good health.

The chain couples TRBV5-1 to TRBJ2-1; D unresolved. The V end lost 2 bases, the J end lost 10 bases, and 16 bases lay between the germline ends. This CDR3 region has 14 residues. Per germline, CDR1 SGHRS and CDR2 YFSETQ. The CDR3 loop reads CASSFEPGLGEQFF. The CDR3 DNA reads as TGCGCCAGCAGCTTTGAGCCTGGGTTAGGAGAGCAGTTCTTC.

This chain links TRBV19 with TRBJ2-2; D tentatively reads TRBD1 or TRBD2 (5 bases each). Per the germline V gene, CDR1 is LNHDA and CDR2 is SQIVND (reference sequence). V lost 6 bases and J 4 bases, leaving 12 bases between the germline ends. The CDR3 is made up of 14 amino acids. The chain's CDR3 is CASSREGSTGELFF. CDR3 sequence (DNA): TGTGCCAGTAGCCGCGAGGGGTCCACCGGGGAGCTGTTTTTT.

This clone is a singleton in its sample. This chain links TRBV7-9 with TRBJ2-1; a weak D match, TRBD1 (6 bases). V lost 7 bases and J lost 4, with 17 bases in between. The CDR3 contains 15 residues. Germline V gives CDR1 SEHNR, CDR2 FQNEAQ (reference sequence). The CDR3 sequence: CASIRDTHFYNEQFF. As DNA, the CDR3 is TGTGCCAGCATCCGGGACACCCACTTTTACAATGAGCAGTTCTTC.

The V and J genes are TRBV19 and TRBJ2-1; 7 positions match TRBD1. V was pared by 4 bases and J by 7 bases, with 4 bases of the junction left unmatched. CDR3 length: 13 residues. In germline, CDR1 is LNHDA, CDR2 SQIVND (reference sequence). CDR3 sequence reads: CASSTGQINEQFF. As DNA, the CDR3 is TGTGCCAGTAGTACGGGACAGATTAATGAGCAGTTCTTC.

The J gene is TRBJ1-2, the V gene TRBV2, with no clear D. The V and J ends lost 6 bases and 7 bases respectively, with 12 bases between them. The germline V gene has CDR1 SNHLY and CDR2 FYNNEI. This CDR3 is 12 amino acids long. The CDR3 protein is CASRNVPSGYTF. The CDR3 coding sequence is TGTGCCAGCAGGAATGTCCCCAGTGGCTACACCTTC. Complete variable domain (other parts from reference TRBV2 and TRBJ1-2): EPEVTQTPSHQVTQMGQEVILRCVPISNHLYFYWYRQILGQKVEFLVSFYNNEISEKSEIFDDQFSVERPDGSNFTLKIRSTKLEDSAMYFCASRNVPSGYTFGSGTRLTVV.

V gene TRBV28 combines with J gene TRBJ1-1; D might be TRBD1 (5 bases). This CDR3 has 16 amino acids. V was trimmed by 4 bases and J by 1 base, leaving 16 bases between them. Germline V gene lookup returns CDR1 MDHEN and CDR2 SYDVKM. Here the CDR3 reads CASSSLQAQANTEAFF. The CDR3 DNA follows: TGTGCCAGCAGTTCACTACAAGCACAGGCGAACACTGAAGCTTTCTTT.

Only one count was recorded for this clone. This chain links TRBV7-6 with TRBJ1-2, with D uncertain. Germline V gives CDR1 SGHVS, CDR2 FNYEAQ. The CDR3 contains 13 residues. V gave up 5 bases and J gave up 2 bases, with 9 bases separating them. The CDR3 reads CASSPAANYGYTF. In nucleotides, the CDR3 is TGTGCCAGCAGCCCCGCAGCGAACTATGGCTACACCTTC.

The CDR3 is CASSTLGTGVQETQYF. For the CDR3, the DNA is TGCGCCAGCAGCACCCTTGGGACAGGGGTTCAAGAGACCCAGTACTTC. The V call is TRBV5-1, the J call TRBJ2-5, with 10 bases identical to TRBD1. The junction had 8 bases not matched to a gene; V was cut back by 4 bases and J by 2 bases. The CDR3 length is 16 residues. Germline V gene sequence: CDR1 SGHRS, CDR2 YFSETQ. The whole variable domain, filled in from reference TRBV5-1 and TRBJ2-5, reads KAGVTQTPRYLIKTRGQQVTLSCSPISGHRSVSWYQQTPGQGLQFLFEYFSETQRNKGNFPGRFSGRQFSNSRSEMNVSTLELGDSALYLCASSTLGTGVQETQYFGPGTRLLVL.

The chain links TRBV7-2 to TRBJ1-6; D ambiguous. CDR1 SGHTA and CDR2 FQGNSA come from the germline V gene. The CDR3 extends over 16 amino acids. The V gene lost 8 bases and the J gene lost 6 bases, with 20 bases spanning the gap. The CDR3 coding sequence is TGTGCCAGCCGAGTAGGAAGGGCGGCTGTTAATTCACCCCTCCACTTT. This codes for CASRVGRAAVNSPLHF.

The chain combines TRBV19 with TRBJ2-7; 10 nucleotides agree with TRBD1. The CDR3 sequence is 15 residues long. Losses at the gene ends were 5 bases for V and 5 bases for J; bases not matched to a gene: 9. The germline V gene has CDR1 LNHDA and CDR2 SQIVND (reference sequence). CDR3 residues: CASSFDRGRFNEQYF. CDR3 bases: TGTGCCAGTAGTTTTGACAGGGGGCGCTTTAACGAGCAGTACTTC.

This clone was counted between two and nine times. This chain joins TRBV5-1 and TRBJ1-2; D uncertain. Germline V gene sequence: CDR1 SGHRS, CDR2 YFSETQ. The germline V and J ends were trimmed by 1 base and 3 bases, with 4 bases remaining between them. The CDR3 has 12 residues. The DNA of the CDR3 is TGCGCCAGCAGCTTGCCTGACTATGGCTACACCTTC. Translation: CASSLPDYGYTF.

CDR3 sequence: CASSYGTGVDTIYF. The DNA of the CDR3 is TGTGCCAGCAGCTATGGGACAGGTGTGGACACCATATATTTT. This chain connects TRBV5-6 to TRBJ1-3, with TRBD1 matching over 8 bases. V trimming: 3 bases; J trimming: 8 bases; junction bases outside the gene matches: 7. In germline, CDR1 is SGHDT, CDR2 YYEEEE. This CDR3 spans 14 amino acids.

The rearrangement joins TRBV2 to TRBJ2-2; D is unresolved. Germline CDR1 is SNHLY and CDR2 is FYNNEI. V was pared by 6 bases and J by 1 base, with 6 bases between. There are 13 residues in the CDR3. The CDR3 region has the DNA TGTGCCAGCAGGTGGGGGAACACCGGGGAGCTGTTTTTT. Its protein product is CASRWGNTGELFF.

The rearrangement links TRBV28 to TRBJ1-5; no clear D gene. CDR1 and CDR2 (germline): MDHEN, SYDVKM. This CDR3 is 13 amino acids long. Trimming cost V 8 bases and J 0 bases, with 8 bases left between them. This chain's CDR3 is CASADPSNQPQHF. In DNA form, the CDR3 reads TGTGCCAGCGCGGATCCTAGCAATCAGCCCCAGCATTTT.

V is TRBV7-9 and J is TRBJ1-1; D remains ambiguous. This CDR3 contains 12 residues. V shed 1 base and J shed 11 bases, with 11 bases lying between them. Germline V gives CDR1 SEHNR, CDR2 FQNEAQ (reference sequence). The CDR3 bases are TGTGCCAGCAGCTTAGGGGCCTTAAGGGCTTTCTTT. This gives the protein CASSLGALRAFF. The whole variable domain, remainder taken from reference TRBV7-9 and TRBJ1-1, is DTGVSQNPRHKITKRGQNVTFRCDPISEHNRLYWYRQTLGQGPEFLTYFQNEAQLEKSRLLSDRFSAERPKGSFSTLEIQRTEQGDSAMYLCASSLGALRAFFGQGTRLTVV.

This sequence joins TRBV3-1 (or the pseudogene TRBV3-2) and TRBJ1-2, with no clear D. Germline V lookup: CDR1 LGHDT, CDR2 YNNKEL (reference sequence). The CDR3 length is 15 residues. V shed 1 base and J shed 4 bases, with 13 bases lying between them. The chain's CDR3 is CASSQAIPPGYGYTF. The CDR3 nucleotides are TGTGCCAGCAGCCAAGCTATACCGCCCGGCTATGGCTACACCTTC.

This clone has just a few counts. The V gene is TRBV5-1, the J gene TRBJ2-7, with D perhaps matching TRBD1 (5 bases). V was clipped by 3 bases and J by 1 base, with 14 bases between them. This CDR3 is 15 amino acids long. From germline, CDR1 is SGHRS and CDR2 YFSETQ. The CDR3 sequence is CASSSLGHASYEQYF. The CDR3 DNA reads as TGCGCCAGCAGCTCGTTGGGGCATGCGTCCTACGAGCAGTACTTC.

The V gene is TRBV4-2, the J gene TRBJ2-7, with D perhaps TRBD1 or TRBD2 (5 bases each). Trimming shortened V by 4 bases and J by 2 bases, and 15 bases separated the two germline ends. The CDR3 has 15 residues. Germline values: CDR1 LGHNA, CDR2 YNFKEQ. CDR3 region: CASSRNRDGAYEQYF. CDR3 DNA sequence: TGTGCCAGCAGCCGAAACCGGGACGGGGCCTACGAGCAGTACTTC.

V usage is TRBV7-9 and J usage is TRBJ2-2; the match to TRBD2 covers 13 bases. This CDR3 contains 15 residues. The junction had 2 bases not matched to a gene; V was cut back by 4 bases and J by 6 bases. Germline CDR1 and CDR2: SEHNR and FQNEAQ (reference sequence). The chain's CDR3 is CASSWTSGSAGELFF. Here the CDR3 DNA reads TGTGCCAGCAGCTGGACTAGCGGGAGTGCCGGGGAGCTGTTTTTT.

This chain uses TRBV11-2 with TRBJ2-2; no clear D gene. Trimming stripped 0 bases from V and 6 bases from J, with 5 bases between. Germline values: CDR1 SGHAT, CDR2 FQNNGV. This CDR3 has 13 amino acids. CDR3 sequence: CASSLDPPGELFF. In DNA form, the CDR3 reads TGTGCCAGCAGCTTAGATCCCCCCGGGGAGCTGTTTTTT.